Below, 2 T cell receptor beta chains from the same sample are listed, as sequenced in a study of CXCR3-negative and CXCR3-positive naive CD8 T cells. Through 5' RACE with UMI labels, the TRB cDNA libraries were prepared. TCRdb re-analyzed the 5' RACE reads; it lists each CDR3 protein once, without DNA. Listed are fewer than 95,000 distinct CDR3 sequences; roughly 0.99% falls within the top ten. What was sequenced was naive CXCR3- CD8+ T cells from blood. The subset: CD45RO-CCR7+CD27+CD95- naive CD8+ T cells lacking CXCR3 (TNR3-). These receptor sequences come from a human donor in good health. Some clones in this sample may be carry-over from other donors' samples.

The CDR3 loop reads CASSPGTQDNEQFF. The chain couples TRBV27 to TRBJ2-1; TCRdb calls TRBD2, which cannot be checked without DNA. Germline CDR1 reads MNHEY; CDR2 reads SMNVEV (reference sequence). The CDR3 runs to 14 residues.

The J gene is TRBJ2-7, the V gene TRBV4-1; with no DNA, the TCRdb D assignment of TRBD2 cannot be verified. Germline-derived CDR1 and CDR2 are MGHRA and YSYEKL. The CDR3 spans 16 residues. CDR3 residues: CASSQILAGASYEQYF.